This T cell receptor (beta chain) stems from a study of blood T cell repertoires in COVID-19. V dropped 5 bases and J dropped 2; count of bases not matched to a gene: 7. CDR3 length equals 16 residues. CDR1 is MNHNY, CDR2 SVGAGI, per germline (reference sequence). The method was immunoSEQ multiplex PCR; TCRdb's version includes in-frame clones alone and lacks a portion of them. Among about 210,000 clones listed, 65% to 90% were seen once. The chain uses TRBV6-6 and TRBJ2-3; 10 bases match TRBD2. The sequenced sample was peripheral blood. The clonotype originates from a woman in her sixties or seventies with COVID-19, enrolled during active disease. The CDR3 nucleotides are TGTGCCAGCAGTCGACTAGCGGGCCAAGTCACAGATACGCAGTATTTT. Its protein is CASSRLAGQVTDTQYF.